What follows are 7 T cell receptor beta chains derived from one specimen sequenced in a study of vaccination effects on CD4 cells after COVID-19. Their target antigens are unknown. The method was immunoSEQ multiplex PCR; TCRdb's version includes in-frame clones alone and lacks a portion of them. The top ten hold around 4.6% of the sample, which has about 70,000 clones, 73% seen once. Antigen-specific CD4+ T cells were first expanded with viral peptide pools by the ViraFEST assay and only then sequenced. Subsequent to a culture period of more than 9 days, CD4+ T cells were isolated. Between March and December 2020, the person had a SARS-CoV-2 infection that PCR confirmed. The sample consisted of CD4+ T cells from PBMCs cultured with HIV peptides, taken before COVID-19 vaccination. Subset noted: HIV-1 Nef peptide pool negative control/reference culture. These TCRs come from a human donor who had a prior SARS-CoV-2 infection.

In DNA, the CDR3 is TGTGCCACCAGCAGAGATTTTGAGGGGCACGAAAAACTGTTTTTT. Translated: CATSRDFEGHEKLFF. The chain couples TRBV15 to TRBJ1-4, with D perhaps TRBD1 (5 bases). The germline V gene has CDR1 LNHNV and CDR2 YYDKDF (reference sequence). The CDR3 totals 15 residues. V shed 0 bases and J shed 8 bases, with 13 bases lying between them.

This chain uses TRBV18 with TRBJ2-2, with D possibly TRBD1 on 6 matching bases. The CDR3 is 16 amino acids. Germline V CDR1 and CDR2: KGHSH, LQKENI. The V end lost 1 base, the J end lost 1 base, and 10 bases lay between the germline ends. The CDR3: CASSPQGDMNTGELFF. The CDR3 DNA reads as TGTGCCAGCTCACCACAAGGGGACATGAACACCGGGGAGCTGTTTTTT.

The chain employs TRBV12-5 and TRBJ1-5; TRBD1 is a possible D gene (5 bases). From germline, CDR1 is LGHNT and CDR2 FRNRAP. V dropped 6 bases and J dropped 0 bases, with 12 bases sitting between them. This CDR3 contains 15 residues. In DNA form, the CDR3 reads TGTGCTAGTGGGCCAGGGCAGATTAGCAATCAGCCCCAGCATTTT. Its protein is CASGPGQISNQPQHF.

CDR3 nucleotides: TGCGCCAGCAGTAACAGGGACGGGGCCATGCAGCAGCATGAGCAGTTCTTC. Translating it yields CASSNRDGAMQQHEQFF. The rearrangement links TRBV10-2 to TRBJ2-1; maybe TRBD1 (6 bases). The germline V gene encodes CDR1 WSHSY and CDR2 SAAADI. Trimming pared 5 bases from V and 8 bases from J, leaving 25 bases between. CDR3 size: 17 residues.

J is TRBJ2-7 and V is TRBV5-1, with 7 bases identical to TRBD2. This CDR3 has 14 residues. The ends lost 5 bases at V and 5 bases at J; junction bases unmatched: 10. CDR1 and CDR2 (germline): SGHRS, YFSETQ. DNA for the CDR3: TGCGCCAGCAGGGGGGAGGGCGATTGGAACGAGCAGTACTTC. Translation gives CASRGEGDWNEQYF.

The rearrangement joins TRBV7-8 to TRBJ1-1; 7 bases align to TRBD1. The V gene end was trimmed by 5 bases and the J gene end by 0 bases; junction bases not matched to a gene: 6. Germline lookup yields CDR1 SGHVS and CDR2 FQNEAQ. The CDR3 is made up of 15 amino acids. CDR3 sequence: CASSISTGMNTEAFF. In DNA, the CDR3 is TGTGCCAGCAGCATATCGACAGGGATGAACACTGAAGCTTTCTTT.

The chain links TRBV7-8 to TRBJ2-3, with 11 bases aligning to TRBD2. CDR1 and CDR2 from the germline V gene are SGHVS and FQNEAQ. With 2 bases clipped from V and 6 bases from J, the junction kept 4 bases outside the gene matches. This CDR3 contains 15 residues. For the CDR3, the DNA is TGTGCCAGCAGCTTATTAGCGGGGGGGCTCGATACGCAGTATTTT. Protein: CASSLLAGGLDTQYF.